Shown below are 28 T cell receptor beta chains from a single sample sequenced in a study of blood T cell repertoires in COVID-19. Profiling relied on immunoSEQ multiplex PCR, and the TCRdb table lists in-frame clones only, not all of them. The sample has 240,000 or so clones; more than 75% are singletons. Sequencing input: peripheral blood. Receptors originate from an older man with acute or convalescent COVID-19.

The chain has TRBV7-9 and TRBJ2-7, with D possibly TRBD1 on 5 matching bases. The CDR3 has 15 amino acids. Deletions cut 4 bases from V and 0 bases from J, with 13 bases between. Germline CDR1 is SEHNR and CDR2 is FQNEAQ (reference sequence). CDR3 DNA: TGTGCCAGCAGCTCGGACATAACACTCTCCTACGAGCAGTACTTC. Its protein product is CASSSDITLSYEQYF.

This clone was found a few times. The gene calls are TRBV7-9 and TRBJ2-3; 7 bases fit TRBD2. J was trimmed by 1 base and V by 10 bases; bases with no gene match: 14. Germline V gene data show CDR1 as SEHNR and CDR2 as FQNEAQ (reference sequence). This CDR3 comprises 16 residues. CDR3 in amino acids: CATPVGAGYGTDTQYF. The CDR3 bases are TGTGCCACCCCTGTAGGAGCGGGGTATGGCACAGATACGCAGTATTTT.

The J gene is TRBJ2-7, the V gene TRBV28; 7 bases align to TRBD1. After removal of 6 bases from V and 5 bases from J, the junction contained 7 bases not matched to a gene. In germline, CDR1 is MDHEN, CDR2 SYDVKM. This CDR3 spans 13 amino acids. Here the CDR3 reads CASRGDRDDEQYF. DNA of the CDR3: TGTGCCAGCAGAGGCGACAGGGACGACGAGCAGTACTTC.

This clone has only one observation. V and J are TRBV4-1 and TRBJ1-6, with no clear D. Germline CDR1 reads MGHRA; CDR2 reads YSYEKL. The CDR3 has 17 residues. The germline V and J ends were trimmed by 0 bases and 14 bases, with 23 bases remaining between them. The CDR3 bases are TGCGCCAGCAGCCAAGATGGGGAGGGAGTAGGCTTCATGTCCCTCCACTTT. Encoded protein: CASSQDGEGVGFMSLHF.

The chain is built from TRBV28 and TRBJ2-4, with 8 bases identical to TRBD1. The V gene's germline CDR1 is MDHEN and CDR2 SYDVKM. V lost 6 bases and J lost 1; bases outside the gene matches: 11. The CDR3 runs 17 residues. The CDR3 protein is CASSPLRGPAAKNIQYF. The CDR3 nucleotides are TGTGCCAGCAGCCCCCTCAGGGGGCCGGCGGCCAAAAACATTCAGTACTTC.

The genes are TRBV6-6 and TRBJ2-1; 7 nucleotides line up with TRBD2. V dropped 2 bases and J dropped 10; count of bases not matched to a gene: 8. The CDR3 covers 14 residues. Germline-derived CDR1 and CDR2 are MNHNY and SVGAGI (reference sequence). CDR3 residues: CASSYPGGGAEQFF. Written as DNA, the CDR3 is TGTGCCAGCAGTTACCCGGGGGGAGGGGCGGAGCAGTTCTTC.

This sequence joins TRBV10-3 and TRBJ1-6, with D possibly matching TRBD1 (6 bases). This CDR3 comprises 13 residues. The germline V gene has CDR1 ENHRY and CDR2 SYGVKD. Trimming took off 7 bases at V and 11 bases at J, with 15 bases between the two ends. DNA for the CDR3: TGTGCCATCAAAGCAGGGGTCGCGACACCCCTCCACTTT. Translating it yields CAIKAGVATPLHF.

V and J are TRBV7-2 and TRBJ1-3; D is undetermined. This CDR3 has 14 residues. The germline V and J ends were trimmed by 5 bases and 2 bases, with 10 bases remaining between them. Germline-derived CDR1 and CDR2 are SGHTA and FQGNSA. This CDR3 reads CASSQDGAGNTIYF. CDR3 sequence (DNA): TGTGCCAGCAGCCAAGACGGAGCTGGAAACACCATATATTTT.

V is TRBV9 and J is TRBJ2-7, with D tentatively TRBD2 (6 bases). Deletions cut 3 bases from V and 3 bases from J, with 19 bases between. The CDR3 consists of 16 residues. Germline loops: CDR1 SGDLS, CDR2 YYNGEE. Written as DNA, the CDR3 is TGTGCCAGCAGCGAGGGAGGAGTTGGAAATTTCTACGAGCAGTACTTC. Protein product: CASSEGGVGNFYEQYF.

This rearrangement joins TRBV5-4 to TRBJ2-7, with a weak D call TRBD2 (6 bases). CDR3 length equals 14 residues. Looked up from germline, CDR1 is SGHNT and CDR2 is YYREEE (reference sequence). Trimming left V 2 bases short and J 3 bases short, with 12 bases between. The CDR3 reads CASSFGGGDYEQYF. In DNA, the CDR3 is TGTGCCAGCAGCTTCGGGGGAGGAGACTACGAGCAGTACTTC.

V is TRBV6-2 or TRBV6-3 and J is TRBJ1-2; no definite D call. This CDR3 spans 12 amino acids. V lost 5 bases and J lost 8, with 12 bases in between. CDR1 and CDR2 (germline): MNHEY, SVGEGT. The DNA for the CDR3 is TGTGCCAGCAGTCGCCTCTGGGAGGGCTACACCTTC. Its protein is CASSRLWEGYTF.

The chain has TRBV2 and TRBJ1-1; possibly TRBD1 for D (6 bases). The V end lost 9 bases, the J end lost 0 bases, and 11 bases lay between the germline ends. The CDR3 is made up of 13 amino acids. Germline V CDR1 and CDR2: SNHLY, FYNNEI. The CDR3 DNA follows: TGTGCCAGTGAGAGGGGGTTGAACACTGAAGCTTTCTTT. It is translated as CASERGLNTEAFF.

The chain combines TRBV28 with TRBJ2-1; 9 bases fit TRBD2. This CDR3 comprises 17 residues. Trimming removed 6 bases from V and 3 bases from J; junction bases left unmatched: 12. Germline CDR1 reads MDHEN; CDR2 reads SYDVKM. Here the CDR3 reads CASRPSLGTSFYNEQFF. The DNA for the CDR3 is TGTGCCAGCAGACCATCACTTGGGACTAGCTTCTACAATGAGCAGTTCTTC.

The J gene is TRBJ2-5, the V gene TRBV10-3, with 12 bases that match TRBD1. The junction had 16 bases not matched to a gene; V was cut back by 11 bases and J by 9 bases. Germline loops: CDR1 ENHRY, CDR2 SYGVKD. There are 15 residues in the CDR3. Written as DNA, the CDR3 is TGTGCCGCGTCCGGGACAGGGGGCACTGTCGGGGCCCAGTACTTC. This encodes CAASGTGGTVGAQYF.

This clone was observed a handful of times. The rearrangement uses TRBV5-1 and TRBJ1-1; weak D call: TRBD1 (6 bases). The CDR3 is 14 amino acids. Germline V gene data show CDR1 as SGHRS and CDR2 as YFSETQ. V shed 1 base and J shed 9 bases, with 16 bases lying between them. CDR3 in amino acids: CASSLSRDIGQAFF. The CDR3 coding sequence is TGCGCCAGCAGCTTGAGCCGGGACATTGGACAAGCTTTCTTT.

The V gene is TRBV7-2, the J gene TRBJ2-3, with a possible D match to TRBD1 (5 bases). The CDR3 contains 14 residues. In germline, CDR1 is SGHTA, CDR2 FQGNSA. V was clipped by 5 bases and J by 8 bases, with 17 bases between them. The CDR3 nucleotides are TGTGCCAGCAGCCGGCTTGGGGCCCGCAGTACGCAGTATTTT. As protein: CASSRLGARSTQYF.

The chain has TRBV28 and TRBJ1-5; 8 positions match TRBD1. J was trimmed by 6 bases and V by 1 base; bases with no gene match: 5. The CDR3 runs to 15 residues. Germline V gives CDR1 MDHEN, CDR2 SYDVKM. CDR3: CASSLYRGGSQPQHF. For the CDR3, the DNA is TGTGCCAGCAGTTTATACAGGGGGGGAAGTCAGCCCCAGCATTTT.

The V call is TRBV2, the J call TRBJ2-3; 10 bases fit TRBD1. CDR1 and CDR2 (germline): SNHLY, FYNNEI. V shed 6 bases and J 0 bases; nucleotides not matched to a gene: 6. The CDR3 covers 16 residues. CDR3 sequence: CASRRTGGVSTDTQYF. CDR3 bases: TGTGCCAGCAGACGGACAGGGGGGGTTAGCACAGATACGCAGTATTTT.

V and J are TRBV6-5 and TRBJ2-2, with 10 bases lining up with TRBD2. V shed 8 bases and J 6 bases; nucleotides not matched to a gene: 6. Germline V gene lookup returns CDR1 MNHEY and CDR2 SVGAGI. There are 14 residues in the CDR3. CDR3 residues: CASDRSGRAGELFF. The CDR3 DNA reads as TGTGCCAGCGATAGGAGCGGGAGGGCCGGGGAGCTGTTTTTT.

This rearrangement joins TRBV6-5 to TRBJ1-1; TRBD1 might be the D (5 bases). Germline CDR1 MNHEY, CDR2 SVGAGI. Trimming cost V 7 bases and J 3 bases, with 15 bases left between them. This CDR3 has 14 amino acids. CDR3 coding DNA: TGTGCCAGCAATATCGCGGGGGTGGACACTGAAGCTTTCTTT. Translating gives CASNIAGVDTEAFF.

The V call is TRBV5-1, the J call TRBJ2-3, with 7 bases aligning to TRBD2. V was clipped by 7 bases and J by 0 bases; unmatched bases: 5. The germline gives CDR1 SGHRS, CDR2 YFSETQ. The CDR3 has 14 residues. The CDR3 region has the DNA TGCGCCAGCCGGAGCGGGGCTAGCACAGATACGCAGTATTTT. It encodes CASRSGASTDTQYF.

V is TRBV5-6 and J is TRBJ2-3; 8 bases agree with TRBD1. CDR1 is SGHDT, CDR2 YYEEEE, per germline. The CDR3 consists of 14 residues. V gave up 6 bases and J gave up 0 bases; unmatched junction bases: 3. Here the CDR3 reads CASTDRASTDTQYF. The CDR3 coding sequence is TGTGCCAGCACGGACAGGGCCAGCACAGATACGCAGTATTTT.

Only one count was recorded for this clone. The chain employs TRBV9 and TRBJ1-2; 7 positions agree with TRBD1. This CDR3 has 15 amino acids. With 0 bases clipped from V and 0 bases from J, the junction kept 2 bases outside the gene matches. Germline assignment: CDR1 SGDLS and CDR2 YYNGEE. CDR3 loop: CASSVGTGANYGYTF. In DNA, the CDR3 is TGTGCCAGCAGCGTAGGAACAGGGGCTAACTATGGCTACACCTTC.

This clone was seen only a few times. In the same sample, other DNA sequences code for this CDR3. The chain recombines TRBV5-4 with TRBJ2-7, with D possibly TRBD2 on 6 matching bases. CDR1 and CDR2 (germline): SGHNT, YYREEE (reference sequence). The CDR3 spans 12 residues. V lost 3 bases and J lost 4, with 8 bases in between. The CDR3 protein is CASSSRGYEQYF. The CDR3 nucleotides read TGTGCCAGCAGCTCTCGGGGGTACGAGCAGTACTTC.

There are a few counts of this clone. V is TRBV19 and J is TRBJ1-1; tentative D call: TRBD1 (6 bases). This CDR3 is 14 amino acids long. From germline, CDR1 is LNHDA and CDR2 SQIVND (reference sequence). V was trimmed by 3 bases and J by 8 bases, leaving 16 bases between them. CDR3 region: CASSIAKGRGEAFF. DNA of the CDR3: TGTGCCAGTAGTATCGCCAAGGGCAGGGGAGAAGCTTTCTTT.

V and J are TRBV5-1 and TRBJ1-1, with 8 bases matching TRBD1. Germline CDR1 and CDR2: SGHRS and YFSETQ. Unmatched junction bases numbered 8, after V lost 6 bases and J lost 4 bases. The CDR3 spans 14 residues. Written as DNA, the CDR3 is TGCGCCAGCAACTCACAGGGGGGTGGCACTGAAGCTTTCTTT. This translates into CASNSQGGGTEAFF. The whole variable domain, remainder taken from reference TRBV5-1 and TRBJ1-1, is KAGVTQTPRYLIKTRGQQVTLSCSPISGHRSVSWYQQTPGQGLQFLFEYFSETQRNKGNFPGRFSGRQFSNSRSEMNVSTLELGDSALYLCASNSQGGGTEAFFGQGTRLTVV.

The rearrangement uses TRBV2 and TRBJ2-7; 8 bases agree with TRBD1. Germline trimming cut 7 bases from V and 4 bases from J; bases unmatched to any gene: 6. Germline-derived CDR1 and CDR2 are SNHLY and FYNNEI. CDR3 length: 13 residues. The CDR3 is CASTGQGFYEQYF. The CDR3 DNA reads TGTGCCAGCACAGGACAGGGCTTTTACGAGCAGTACTTC.

This clone has only a few counts. This chain connects TRBV10-1 to TRBJ2-1, with D possibly matching TRBD1 (5 bases). V was pared by 0 bases and J by 6 bases, with 15 bases between. Germline V lookup: CDR1 WNHNN, CDR2 SYGVQD (reference sequence). This CDR3 comprises 16 residues. The CDR3 reads CASSESRVFSVNEQFF. In DNA, the CDR3 is TGCGCCAGCAGTGAGTCCAGGGTGTTTTCGGTCAATGAGCAGTTCTTC.